This T cell receptor beta chain was sequenced for a study of T cells of healthy individuals. TCRdb itself ran the 5' RACE reads through MiXCR, one entry per CDR3 protein. The sample holds around 100,000 distinct CDR3 sequences; 15% to 20% are singletons and the top ten take over 5%. The CDR3 extends over 14 amino acids. Trimming shortened V by 3 bases and J by 6 bases, and 15 bases separated the two germline ends. Germline V lookup: CDR1 ENHRY, CDR2 SYGVKD. The TCR sequence derives from a human donor in good health. The rearrangement joins TRBV10-3 to TRBJ2-7; D not certain. CDR3 residues: CAISDRLEASEQYF. CDR3 DNA sequence: TGTGCCATCAGTGATCGGCTAGAGGCCTCCGAGCAGTACTTC.